The 22 T cell receptor beta chains listed next were all sequenced from one sample in a study of T cell repertoires in cytomegalovirus infection. TCRdb redid the calling of the reads with MiXCR, one entry per CDR3 protein. This repertoire shows around 120,000 distinct CDR3 sequences, under 45% found once; its top ten account for roughly 70%. These receptors lack a known antigen. The sequencing used CD8+ T cells from cultured PBMCs, collected from culture after CMV antigen stimulation. Receptors were obtained from a human donor in good health (CMV status not recorded). Some clones in this sample may be carry-over from other donors' samples.

The V gene is TRBV6-8, the J gene TRBJ2-5, with TRBD2 as a possible D gene (7 bases). V lost 0 bases and J lost 5, with 16 bases in between. The length of the CDR3 is 16 residues. CDR1 and CDR2 from the germline V gene are MNHGY and SAAAGT. The CDR3 here is CASSYSRGATKETQYF. The CDR3 DNA reads TGTGCCAGCAGTTACTCTCGGGGGGCGACGAAGGAGACCCAGTACTTC.

The genes are TRBV25-1 and TRBJ2-1, with D maybe TRBD1 (5 bases). This CDR3 is built from 12 residues. Trimming cost V 3 bases and J 10 bases, with 10 bases left between them. Germline V CDR1 and CDR2: MGHDK, SYGVNS. In DNA, the CDR3 is TGTGCCAGCAGTGATCTCACAGGCGAGCAGTTCTTC. Its protein is CASSDLTGEQFF.

This chain joins TRBV4-1 and TRBJ2-5; D uncertain. Germline lookup yields CDR1 MGHRA and CDR2 YSYEKL. This CDR3 is built from 15 residues. The V end lost 0 bases, the J end lost 1 base, and 9 bases lay between the germline ends. CDR3 sequence (DNA): TGCGCCAGCAGCCAAGATCCGGGTCTCCAAGAGACCCAGTACTTC. Its translation: CASSQDPGLQETQYF.

V is TRBV9 and J is TRBJ2-2, with 8 bases lining up with TRBD2. J lost 5 bases, V lost 4 bases, and 16 bases had no gene match. The CDR3 is 18 amino acids. CDR1 and CDR2 (germline): SGDLS, YYNGEE. CDR3 protein: CASSFPSGGTSGTGELFF. Written as DNA, the CDR3 is TGTGCCAGCAGCTTTCCCAGCGGGGGCACGTCAGGGACCGGGGAGCTGTTTTTT. Based on the CDR3 plus reference TRBV9 and TRBJ2-2, the full variable domain is DSGVTQTPKHLITATGQRVTLRCSPRSGDLSVYWYQQSLDQGLQFLIQYYNGEERAKGNILERFSAQQFPDLHSELNLSSLELGDSALYFCASSFPSGGTSGTGELFFGEGSRLTVL.

This sequence joins TRBV7-9 and TRBJ2-3; 7 positions match TRBD2. With 5 bases clipped from V and 8 bases from J, the junction kept 1 base outside the gene matches. Germline CDR1 is SEHNR and CDR2 is FQNEAQ (reference sequence). The CDR3 covers 11 residues. The CDR3 spells CASSPGGTQYF. CDR3 DNA: TGTGCCAGCAGCCCGGGGGGTACGCAGTATTTT. The variable domain in full, with the rest retrieved from reference TRBV7-9 and TRBJ2-3, is DTGVSQNPRHKITKRGQNVTFRCDPISEHNRLYWYRQTLGQGPEFLTYFQNEAQLEKSRLLSDRFSAERPKGSFSTLEIQRTEQGDSAMYLCASSPGGTQYFGPGTRLTVL.

This clonotype has just a few counts. The chain has TRBV11-1 and TRBJ1-1; TRBD1 agrees at 7 bases. Germline V gene data show CDR1 as SGHAT and CDR2 as FQDESV (reference sequence). J lost 6 bases, V lost 6 bases, and 13 bases had no gene match. The CDR3 has 15 residues. Written as DNA, the CDR3 is TGTGCCAGCAGAGAATCAAGGACAGGTTATTCTGAAGCTTTCTTT. It translates to CASRESRTGYSEAFF.

This clonotype was recorded a few times. This rearrangement joins TRBV20-1 to TRBJ2-6; no definite D call. Germline V gene data show CDR1 as DFQATT and CDR2 as SNEGSKA (reference sequence). V was cut by 0 bases and J by 3 bases, with 0 bases left in between. The CDR3 runs 12 residues. The DNA for the CDR3 is TGCAGTGCTAGAGATGGGGCCAACGTCCTGACTTTC. It translates to CSARDGANVLTF.

V gene TRBV4-1 combines with J gene TRBJ2-3; tentative D call: TRBD2 (6 bases). Germline V CDR1 and CDR2: MGHRA, YSYEKL. The CDR3 loop spans 15 amino acids. V was trimmed by 5 bases and J by 4 bases, leaving 16 bases between them. CDR3 sequence reads: CASSFQLARADTQYF. The CDR3 coding sequence is TGCGCCAGCAGCTTTCAACTAGCTAGGGCAGATACGCAGTATTTT.

The chain combines TRBV12-3 or TRBV12-4 with TRBJ2-3; 8 bases match TRBD1. V shed 5 bases, J shed 1 base, and the junction held 8 bases outside the gene matches. The CDR3 covers 16 residues. The CDR3 region is CASSTPGQGGTDTQYF. The DNA of the CDR3 is TGTGCCAGCAGTACCCCCGGACAGGGTGGCACAGATACGCAGTATTTT.

The chain carries TRBV2 and TRBJ1-1; 10 bases match TRBD1. The CDR3 spans 14 residues. CDR1 is SNHLY and CDR2 is FYNNEI in the germline V gene. After removal of 6 bases from V and 7 bases from J, the junction contained 8 bases not matched to a gene. The CDR3 region is CASRAPGQGSEAFF. In DNA form, the CDR3 reads TGTGCCAGCAGAGCCCCGGGACAGGGGAGTGAAGCTTTCTTT.

This clonotype has at least ten counts. V gene TRBV5-6 combines with J gene TRBJ2-3, with D tentatively TRBD2 (5 bases). The CDR3 spans 15 residues. Trimming removed 0 bases at V and 2 bases at J, with 10 bases between. Looked up from germline, CDR1 is SGHDT and CDR2 is YYEEEE. DNA of the CDR3: TGTGCCAGCAGCTTGGAGGACTCCGACACAGATACGCAGTATTTT. It yields the protein CASSLEDSDTDTQYF.

There are a few counts of this clonotype. V gene TRBV7-3 combines with J gene TRBJ2-5; possibly TRBD1 or TRBD2 for D (5 bases each). The CDR3 extends over 15 amino acids. Germline CDR1 reads SGHTA; CDR2 reads FQGTGA. V was shortened by 5 bases and J by 1 base, with 14 bases between the two germline ends. This CDR3 reads CASSPRGGPQETQYF. The DNA for the CDR3 is TGTGCCAGCAGCCCCCGGGGCGGCCCCCAAGAGACCCAGTACTTC. Based on the CDR3 plus reference TRBV7-3 and TRBJ2-5, the full variable domain is GAGVSQTPSNKVTEKGKYVELRCDPISGHTALYWYRQSLGQGPEFLIYFQGTGAADDSGLPNDRFFAVRPEGSVSTLKIQRTERGDSAVYLCASSPRGGPQETQYFGPGTRLLVL.

The sample holds many counts of this clonotype. This chain joins TRBV12-5 and TRBJ1-2; D gene ambiguous. Germline V gives CDR1 LGHNT, CDR2 FRNRAP. V lost 6 bases and J 3 bases, leaving 11 bases between the germline ends. This CDR3 spans 13 amino acids. This CDR3 is CASGPTIDYGYTF. The CDR3 nucleotides are TGTGCTAGTGGACCAACCATCGACTATGGCTACACCTTC.

The J gene is TRBJ2-7, the V gene TRBV7-8, with 11 bases aligning to TRBD2. CDR3 length equals 16 residues. CDR1 is SGHVS and CDR2 is FQNEAQ in the germline V gene. With V trimmed by 4 bases and J by 2 bases, 7 bases remained unmatched. The CDR3 here is CASSWPSGGNPYEQYF. Written as DNA, the CDR3 is TGTGCCAGCAGCTGGCCTAGCGGGGGGAATCCCTACGAGCAGTACTTC.

Notes on this clonotype: One end of the junction fails to match germline, which may point to a read error. V gene TRBV12-3 or TRBV12-4 combines with J gene TRBJ2-5; 9 bases map to TRBD1. This CDR3 has 15 residues. The CDR3 coding sequence is TGTGCCAGCGGTTTGGGGACAGGGTCGATCGAGACCCAGTACTTC. Amino acid sequence: CASGLGTGSIETQYF.

The chain is built from TRBV19 and TRBJ1-2; D uncertain. The V gene's germline CDR1 is LNHDA and CDR2 SQIVND (reference sequence). There are 14 residues in the CDR3. Trimming cost V 5 bases and J 0 bases, with 10 bases left between them. CDR3 loop: CASSPSLANYGYTF. CDR3 sequence (DNA): TGTGCCAGTAGTCCCAGCTTAGCTAACTATGGCTACACCTTC.

This clonotype was detected many times. The rearrangement uses TRBV27 and TRBJ2-3, with 12 bases aligning to TRBD2. The CDR3 sequence is 15 residues long. The V segment lost 4 bases and the J segment 6 bases; nucleotides outside the gene matches: 5. Germline-derived CDR1 and CDR2 are MNHEY and SMNVEV (reference sequence). CDR3 loop: CASSSTSGGFDTQYF. CDR3 DNA: TGTGCCAGCAGTTCTACTAGCGGGGGGTTCGATACGCAGTATTTT.

This rearrangement joins TRBV10-3 to TRBJ1-5; D gene uncertain. The germline gives CDR1 ENHRY, CDR2 SYGVKD. The CDR3 has 12 residues. Trimming took off 2 bases at V and 9 bases at J, with 8 bases between the two ends. CDR3 sequence: CAISEPLGPQHF. CDR3 nucleotide sequence: TGTGCCATCAGTGAGCCCCTAGGGCCCCAGCATTTT.

The chain recombines TRBV27 with TRBJ2-2; possibly TRBD1 for D (5 bases). The CDR3 has 15 residues. Germline CDR1 reads MNHEY; CDR2 reads SMNVEV (reference sequence). Trimming took off 10 bases at V and 2 bases at J, with 17 bases between the two ends. CDR3 sequence (DNA): TGTGCCACCATGACAGATTTTCTTAACACCGGGGAGCTGTTTTTT. Translating gives CATMTDFLNTGELFF.

This clonotype has at least ten counts. This chain joins TRBV7-9 and TRBJ2-5; 7 nucleotides line up with TRBD2. This CDR3 has 13 residues. Germline-derived CDR1 and CDR2 are SEHNR and FQNEAQ (reference sequence). V shed 5 bases and J 10 bases; nucleotides not matched to a gene: 10. This chain's CDR3 is CASSRQAGRGQYF. The CDR3 coding sequence is TGTGCCAGCAGCCGCCAGGCGGGGAGGGGCCAGTACTTC.

The CDR3 region is CASSSQGSRTDTQYF. The CDR3 DNA is TGTGCCAGCAGTTCACAGGGATCAAGGACAGATACGCAGTATTTT. V usage is TRBV7-6 and J usage is TRBJ2-3; possibly TRBD1 for D (6 bases). Trimming shortened V by 6 bases and J by 3 bases, and 16 bases separated the two germline ends. CDR1 and CDR2 from the germline V gene are SGHVS and FNYEAQ. This CDR3 contains 15 residues.

The chain recombines TRBV7-4 with TRBJ2-7; tentatively, D is TRBD1 or TRBD2 (5 bases each). The germline V and J ends were trimmed by 0 bases and 3 bases, with 9 bases remaining between them. This CDR3 is built from 14 residues. CDR1 SGHVT and CDR2 SQSDAQ come from the germline V gene. Here the CDR3 reads CASSLAVGDYEQYF. CDR3 nucleotide sequence: TGTGCCAGCAGCTTAGCCGTGGGGGACTACGAGCAGTACTTC.